This T cell receptor (beta chain) is from a study of metastatic and nonmetastatic thyroid tumors (dated by TCRdb to the early 2020s). Describing the broader study: Repertoires from peripheral blood and from tumor or nodule tissue samples of malignant and benign thyroid patients were compared. Study-wide conclusions, independent of this receptor: In both blood and tumor samples, malignant tumors were reported to have significantly higher TCR beta diversity than benign nodules.

From the cysteine through the phenylalanine, the CDR3 covers 14 amino acids. Only the CDR3 part of the read is kept: 42 bases, read in frame from the first base. Here V drops 4 bases and J drops 1 base, and the junction holds 3 bases not matched to any gene. The germline V gene yields MDHEN for CDR1 and SYDVKM for CDR2. Before undergoing thyroid surgery, none of the patients had been given any kind of treatment. Using T-cell receptor beta sequencing, the study looked back at clinical samples from patients collected from about 2011 to 2019. This clone was found a few times. Its cognate antigen has yet to be identified. Base qualities were left out, and no much larger clone turns up one base away. The library was made by PCR. The sequencer was an Illumina HiSeq 4000. High-throughput sequencing was used to profile the TCR beta-chain CDR3 region of every patient. Turning to the authors' computational methods: A classifier to discriminate distant-metastatic papillary thyroid cancer patients was built from CDR3 differences across clinicopathological groups. To measure repertoire diversity the researchers used the Shannon index, while the Morisita-Horn index served to gauge how similar the tumor and blood repertoires were. TCRdb reprocessing: public reads trimmed at Q25 with fastp, clones called with MiXCR, in-frame beta chains kept. These V and J calls derive from TCRdb rather than the authors' analysis. Across this sample there are roughly 40,000 clones, with roughly 24% seen only once. The leading ten clones occupy 13% to 15% of the sample.

The chain couples TRBV28 to TRBJ2-5; 7 central bases correspond to TRBD2. The sequenced sample was tumor tissue. This clonotype was sampled from a female donor with papillary thyroid cancer or a benign thyroid nodule (not recorded which). Some clones in this sample may be carry-over from other donors' samples. The DNA sequence follows: TGTGCCAGCAGTTCTAGCGGACCCCAAGAGACCCAGTACTTC. This is translated as CASSSSGPQETQYF.